This T cell receptor beta chain was captured by sequencing in a study of blood T cell repertoires in COVID-19. Assay: immunoSEQ multiplex PCR; the TCRdb copy retains only in-frame clones and omits some. The profile covers about 120,000 clones, with around 85% appearing a single time and about 2.5% taken by the ten largest. This clonotype was obtained from a man aged 50-59 years with acute or convalescent COVID-19. Sequencing was performed on peripheral blood.

Here the CDR3 DNA reads TGTGCCAGCAACTTAGCGGGTCCCGCGGAGACCCAGTACTTC. It encodes CASNLAGPAETQYF. The rearrangement uses TRBV28 and TRBJ2-5, with 7 bases fitting TRBD2. Trimming cost V 7 bases and J 5 bases; bases outside gene matches: 10. This CDR3 spans 14 amino acids. The germline gives CDR1 MDHEN, CDR2 SYDVKM.